The next 21 T cell receptor beta chains were all read from a single sample in a study of cytomegalovirus exposure and HLA in healthy donors. PCR primers comprised 60 Vbeta and 13 Jbeta primers. Assay: immunoSEQ multiplex PCR; the TCRdb copy retains only in-frame clones and omits some. The table lists about 100,000 clones, roughly 80% of them singletons. The sample consisted of PBMCs. The origin of the receptors is a man aged 45-65 years in good health and CMV-seropositive.

This chain joins TRBV5-4 and TRBJ2-5; D may be TRBD2 (5 bases). The CDR3 is made up of 15 amino acids. V dropped 2 bases and J dropped 1 base, with 12 bases sitting between them. The V gene's germline CDR1 is SGHNT and CDR2 YYREEE (reference sequence). The CDR3 loop is CASSLSSGGQETQYF. CDR3 nucleotide sequence: TGTGCCAGCAGCTTATCGAGCGGCGGCCAAGAGACCCAGTACTTC.

There are a few counts of this clone. The gene calls are TRBV7-2 and TRBJ1-5, with 8 bases matching TRBD1. Germline trimming cut 5 bases from V and 3 bases from J; bases unmatched to any gene: 3. This CDR3 comprises 14 residues. Per the germline V gene, CDR1 is SGHTA and CDR2 is FQGNSA. The CDR3 DNA reads as TGTGCCAGCAGCCGGACAGGGCACAATCAGCCCCAGCATTTT. Its protein is CASSRTGHNQPQHF.

This chain uses TRBV6-1 with TRBJ2-6, with 8 bases fitting TRBD1. V lost 0 bases and J lost 0; bases outside the gene matches: 7. Germline V CDR1 and CDR2: MNHNS, SASEGT. The CDR3 is made up of 19 amino acids. The CDR3 is CASSEARQGSFSGANVLTF. The CDR3 region has the DNA TGTGCCAGCAGTGAAGCGCGACAGGGGAGTTTCTCTGGGGCCAACGTCCTGACTTTC.

V gene TRBV5-1 combines with J gene TRBJ2-3, with D possibly matching TRBD2 (5 bases). The CDR3 runs 13 residues. Trimming pared 1 base from V and 4 bases from J, leaving 7 bases between. CDR1 SGHRS and CDR2 YFSETQ come from the germline V gene. The CDR3 nucleotides read TGCGCCAGCAGCTTGAGCGGTGCAGATACGCAGTATTTT. Protein: CASSLSGADTQYF.

The genes are TRBV5-1 and TRBJ2-3; no clear D. Trimming cost V 1 base and J 4 bases, with 13 bases left between them. The CDR3 is made up of 15 amino acids. From germline, CDR1 is SGHRS and CDR2 YFSETQ. CDR3 region: CASSLYVGSADTQYF. The CDR3 bases are TGCGCCAGCAGCTTGTACGTCGGGTCAGCAGATACGCAGTATTTT.

The chain has TRBV18 and TRBJ1-1, with D unclear. The CDR3 loop spans 14 amino acids. Trimming stripped 3 bases from V and 3 bases from J, with 11 bases between. Germline CDR1 KGHSH, CDR2 LQKENI. The CDR3, as DNA: TGTGCCAGCTCACCGATAGCCGGGGACACTGAAGCTTTCTTT. Its protein is CASSPIAGDTEAFF.

The chain couples TRBV7-2 to TRBJ2-5; TRBD2 aligns across 7 bases. V lost 0 bases to trimming and J lost 2 bases; unmatched junction nucleotides: 6. The CDR3 covers 16 residues. The germline CDR1 and CDR2 sequences are SGHTA and FQGNSA. The CDR3 bases are TGTGCCAGCAGCTTAGCGCTAGCGGCCAATCAAGAGACCCAGTACTTC. It specifies CASSLALAANQETQYF.

The gene calls are TRBV28 and TRBJ1-6; tentative D call: TRBD1 (6 bases). The germline CDR1 and CDR2 sequences are MDHEN and SYDVKM. The germline V and J ends were trimmed by 5 bases and 6 bases, with 14 bases remaining between them. The CDR3 is made up of 15 amino acids. The CDR3 DNA is TGTGCCAGCAGTGCCACGACAGGCTTTAATTCACCCCTCCACTTT. This codes for CASSATTGFNSPLHF.

This rearrangement joins TRBV27 to TRBJ1-1; TRBD1 aligns across 7 bases. CDR1 is MNHEY and CDR2 is SMNVEV in the germline V gene (reference sequence). Trimming took 2 bases from V and 2 from J; bases not matched to a gene: 5. CDR3 length: 15 residues. The CDR3 loop reads CASSLRGQLNTEAFF. In DNA form, the CDR3 reads TGTGCCAGCAGTTTAAGGGGACAGCTTAACACTGAAGCTTTCTTT.

This chain joins TRBV4-1 and TRBJ2-3; no reliable D call. The CDR3 sequence is 12 residues long. The V gene's germline CDR1 is MGHRA and CDR2 YSYEKL. The V end was cut by 0 bases, the J end by 6 bases, with 4 bases between. The CDR3 sequence: CASSQDLDTQYF. CDR3 sequence (DNA): TGCGCCAGCAGCCAAGACCTCGATACGCAGTATTTT.

This chain connects TRBV28 to TRBJ1-6, with 8 bases identical to TRBD1. V was pared by 6 bases and J by 9 bases, with 7 bases of the junction left unmatched. This CDR3 is 14 amino acids long. CDR1 and CDR2 (germline): MDHEN, SYDVKM. CDR3 amino acids: CASRPGQGGSPLHF. The CDR3 nucleotides read TGTGCCAGCAGACCCGGACAGGGCGGTTCACCCCTCCACTTT.

The sample holds a few counts of this clone. The chain couples TRBV21-1 to TRBJ2-3; the table names TRBD2, a call not compared with the DNA. TRBV21-1 is designated a pseudogene. This CDR3 has 16 residues. CDR3 protein: CASRSSPSGSTDTQYF. In nucleotides, the CDR3 is TGTGCCAGCAGATCTAGCCCCAGCGGGAGCACAGATACGCAGTATTTT.

The gene calls are TRBV4-1 and TRBJ2-1, with 10 bases fitting TRBD2. Germline V gene sequence: CDR1 MGHRA, CDR2 YSYEKL. The CDR3 sequence is 19 residues long. V shed 3 bases, J shed 0 bases, and the junction held 11 bases outside the gene matches. CDR3 protein: CASSQGRASGGSSYNEQFF. CDR3 DNA sequence: TGCGCCAGCAGCCAGGGGAGGGCTAGCGGGGGCAGCTCCTACAATGAGCAGTTCTTC.

This chain uses TRBV28 with TRBJ1-2, with D possibly TRBD1 on 6 matching bases. This CDR3 comprises 14 residues. From germline, CDR1 is MDHEN and CDR2 SYDVKM. Trimming took off 1 base at V and 8 bases at J, with 14 bases between the two ends. CDR3 sequence (DNA): TGTGCCAGCAGTTTATCCACAGGGATCGACGGCTACACCTTC. Protein product: CASSLSTGIDGYTF.

V is TRBV4-2 and J is TRBJ2-5, with 10 bases fitting TRBD2. With V trimmed by 5 bases and J by 4 bases, 13 bases remained unmatched. The CDR3 has 17 residues. Germline CDR1 LGHNA, CDR2 YNFKEQ. In nucleotides, the CDR3 is TGTGCCAGCAGCGCAAGATATAGTTCTAGCGGGGGAGAGACCCAGTACTTC. Amino acids: CASSARYSSSGGETQYF.

In its sample, this clone was seen a few times. Compared with germline, one end of the junction differs, possibly owing to a read error. V is TRBV6-1 and J is TRBJ1-5, with D uncertain. The CDR3 length is 15 residues. Germline V gene sequence: CDR1 MNHNS, CDR2 SASEGT. This CDR3 reads CASLNLLNSNQPQNF. In DNA form, the CDR3 reads TGTGCCAGCCTAAATCTTCTTAATAGCAATCAGCCCCAGAATTTT.

The chain links TRBV25-1 to TRBJ1-5; 7 bases are shared with TRBD1. Germline lookup yields CDR1 MGHDK and CDR2 SYGVNS. This CDR3 has 14 amino acids. Germline trimming cut 8 bases from V and 1 base from J; bases unmatched to any gene: 5. The CDR3 bases are TGTGCCAGCGGGGGACAGACGAGCAATCAGCCCCAGCATTTT. Translating gives CASGGQTSNQPQHF.

Comments on this clone: The junction and the germline gene differ at one end; a read error may be behind it. V gene TRBV5-1 combines with J gene TRBJ1-2, with D perhaps TRBD1 (6 bases). Looked up from germline, CDR1 is SGHRS and CDR2 is YFSETQ. CDR3 length equals 14 residues. Written as DNA, the CDR3 is TGCGCCAGCAGCTCGGGGCTACAGGGTAAAGGCTACCCCTTC. Encoded protein: CASSSGLQGKGYPF.

The gene calls are TRBV4-2 and TRBJ2-5, with D hard to call. V gave up 2 bases and J gave up 1 base, with 8 bases separating them. CDR1 is LGHNA, CDR2 YNFKEQ, per germline. The CDR3 extends over 14 amino acids. This chain's CDR3 is CASSQKESQETQYF. DNA for the CDR3: TGTGCCAGCAGCCAAAAGGAGAGCCAAGAGACCCAGTACTTC.

The CDR3 sequence is CASSSSLNTEAFF. The CDR3 DNA sequence: TGTGCCAGCAGCTCAAGCTTGAACACTGAAGCTTTCTTT. The rearrangement uses TRBV14 and TRBJ1-1; D is unresolved. CDR1 and CDR2 from the germline V gene are SGHDN and FVKESK. With 5 bases removed from V and 0 bases from J, the gap between germline ends came to 7 bases. The CDR3 loop spans 13 amino acids. Full variable domain (remainder filled in from reference TRBV14 and TRBJ1-1): EAGVTQFPSHSVIEKGQTVTLRCDPISGHDNLYWYRRVMGKEIKFLLHFVKESKQDESGMPNNRFLAERTGGTYSTLKVQPAELEDSGVYFCASSSSLNTEAFFGQGTRLTVV.

The genes are TRBV2 and TRBJ1-1; 12 bases align to TRBD1. This CDR3 has 17 amino acids. Germline-derived CDR1 and CDR2 are SNHLY and FYNNEI. The trim removed 3 bases at V and 3 bases at J, leaving 8 bases unmatched. DNA of the CDR3: TGTGCCAGCAGTGAGGGGACAGGGGGCGGTGTTTACACTGAAGCTTTCTTT. This codes for CASSEGTGGGVYTEAFF.